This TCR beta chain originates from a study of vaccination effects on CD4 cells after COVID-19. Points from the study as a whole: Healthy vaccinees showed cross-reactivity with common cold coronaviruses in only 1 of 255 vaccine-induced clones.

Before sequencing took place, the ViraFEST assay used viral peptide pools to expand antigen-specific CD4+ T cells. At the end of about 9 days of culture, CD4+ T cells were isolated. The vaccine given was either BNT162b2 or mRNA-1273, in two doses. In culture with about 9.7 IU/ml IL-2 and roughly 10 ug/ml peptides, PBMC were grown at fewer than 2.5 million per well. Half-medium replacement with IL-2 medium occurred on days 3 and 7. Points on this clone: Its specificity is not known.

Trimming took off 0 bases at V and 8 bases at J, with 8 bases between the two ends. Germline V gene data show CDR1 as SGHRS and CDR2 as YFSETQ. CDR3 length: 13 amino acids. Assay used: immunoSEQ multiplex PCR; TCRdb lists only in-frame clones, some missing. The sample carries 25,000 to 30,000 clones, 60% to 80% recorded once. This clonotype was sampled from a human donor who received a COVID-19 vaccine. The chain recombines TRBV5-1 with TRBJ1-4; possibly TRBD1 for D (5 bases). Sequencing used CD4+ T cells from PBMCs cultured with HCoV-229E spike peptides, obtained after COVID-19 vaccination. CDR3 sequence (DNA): TGCGCCAGCAGCTTGGCAGGGTGGGAAAAACTGTTTTTT. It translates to CASSLAGWEKLFF.